These 9 T cell receptor beta chains were all obtained from the same sample, sequenced in a study of blood T cell repertoires in COVID-19. Sequenced by immunoSEQ multiplex PCR; TCRdb stores in-frame clones only, minus some. The sample consists of hundreds of thousands of clones, over 70% of them appearing once. Sequencing was done on a sample of peripheral blood. Receptors were obtained from a woman in her forties or fifties with COVID-19, enrolled during active disease.

The genes are TRBV10-3 and TRBJ1-1; tentatively, D is TRBD1 (5 bases). The CDR3 is 16 residues long. V shed 2 bases and J shed 3 bases, with 16 bases lying between them. Germline loops: CDR1 ENHRY, CDR2 SYGVKD. In nucleotides, the CDR3 is TGTGCCATCAGTGAGCCAAGTCGGGGGTCCCACACTGAAGCTTTCTTT. Translation gives CAISEPSRGSHTEAFF.

This clone was found a few times. The chain couples TRBV5-1 to TRBJ2-7; 11 nucleotides match TRBD2. V lost 4 bases to trimming and J lost 0 bases; unmatched junction nucleotides: 6. The CDR3 loop spans 16 amino acids. Looked up from germline, CDR1 is SGHRS and CDR2 is YFSETQ. CDR3: CASSPEGTSGSYEQYF. Written as DNA, the CDR3 is TGCGCCAGCAGCCCGGAGGGGACTAGCGGCTCCTACGAGCAGTACTTC. Full variable domain (rest looked up from reference TRBV5-1 and TRBJ2-7): KAGVTQTPRYLIKTRGQQVTLSCSPISGHRSVSWYQQTPGQGLQFLFEYFSETQRNKGNFPGRFSGRQFSNSRSEMNVSTLELGDSALYLCASSPEGTSGSYEQYFGPGTRLTVT.

The chain has TRBV2 and TRBJ1-1; D possibly corresponds to TRBD1 (6 bases). CDR3 length equals 12 residues. The germline gives CDR1 SNHLY, CDR2 FYNNEI. V lost 6 bases to trimming and J lost 11 bases, with 16 bases between them. The DNA for the CDR3 is TGTGCCAGCAGGCTTCCAGGGGAGGGGGCTTTCTTT. It codes for CASRLPGEGAFF. Based on the CDR3 plus reference TRBV2 and TRBJ1-1, the full variable domain is EPEVTQTPSHQVTQMGQEVILRCVPISNHLYFYWYRQILGQKVEFLVSFYNNEISEKSEIFDDQFSVERPDGSNFTLKIRSTKLEDSAMYFCASRLPGEGAFFGQGTRLTVV.

J is TRBJ2-7 and V is TRBV5-4; D might be TRBD2 (5 bases). CDR3 length equals 14 residues. Germline CDR1 reads SGHNT; CDR2 reads YYREEE (reference sequence). The V end was cut by 2 bases, the J end by 0 bases, with 9 bases between. The CDR3 DNA follows: TGTGCCAGCAGCTTATTTCGGGACTCCTACGAGCAGTACTTC. It codes for CASSLFRDSYEQYF.

The rearrangement links TRBV7-8 to TRBJ1-2; TRBD1 agrees at 10 bases. The CDR3 loop spans 17 amino acids. J was trimmed by 3 bases and V by 0 bases; bases with no gene match: 7. Germline CDR1 is SGHVS and CDR2 is FQNEAQ. The CDR3 sequence: CASSLAPWDRGDYGYTF. The CDR3 DNA sequence: TGTGCCAGCAGCTTAGCGCCTTGGGACAGGGGAGACTATGGCTACACCTTC.

The gene calls are TRBV5-4 and TRBJ2-7, with TRBD2 matching 8 bases. V trimming: 0 bases; J trimming: 3 bases; junction bases outside the gene matches: 5. The CDR3 has 15 residues. Germline CDR1 SGHNT, CDR2 YYREEE (reference sequence). The CDR3 spells CASSLEAGESYEQYF. The CDR3 DNA sequence: TGTGCCAGCAGCTTGGAAGCGGGGGAAAGCTACGAGCAGTACTTC. Full variable domain (rest looked up from reference TRBV5-4 and TRBJ2-7): ETGVTQSPTHLIKTRGQQVTLRCSSQSGHNTVSWYQQALGQGPQFIFQYYREEENGRGNFPPRFSGLQFPNYSSELNVNALELDDSALYLCASSLEAGESYEQYFGPGTRLTVT.

The chain joins TRBV7-9 to TRBJ2-7; 9 bases are a match to TRBD1. V lost 4 bases to trimming and J lost 3 bases; unmatched junction nucleotides: 13. Germline loops: CDR1 SEHNR, CDR2 FQNEAQ (reference sequence). The CDR3 has 17 residues. The CDR3 bases are TGTGCCAGCAGCTCCCCGAGGACAGGGGATATCCACTACGAGCAGTACTTC. It encodes CASSSPRTGDIHYEQYF.

The chain joins TRBV27 to TRBJ1-5, with D tentatively TRBD1 (5 bases). CDR3 size: 14 residues. CDR1 is MNHEY and CDR2 is SMNVEV in the germline V gene (reference sequence). V was trimmed by 4 bases and J by 7 bases, leaving 14 bases between them. The CDR3 reads CASSSDGGWQPQHF. The CDR3 DNA follows: TGTGCCAGCAGTTCTGACGGGGGTTGGCAGCCCCAGCATTTT.

This sequence joins TRBV9 and TRBJ2-2, with a tentative D call TRBD2 (5 bases). V lost 3 bases to trimming and J lost 6 bases, with 9 bases between them. This CDR3 contains 13 residues. Germline V gene data show CDR1 as SGDLS and CDR2 as YYNGEE. CDR3 nucleotide sequence: TGTGCCAGCAGCGAGGGAGCACCCGGGGAGCTGTTTTTT. It codes for CASSEGAPGELFF. The whole variable domain, filled in from reference TRBV9 and TRBJ2-2, reads DSGVTQTPKHLITATGQRVTLRCSPRSGDLSVYWYQQSLDQGLQFLIQYYNGEERAKGNILERFSAQQFPDLHSELNLSSLELGDSALYFCASSEGAPGELFFGEGSRLTVL.